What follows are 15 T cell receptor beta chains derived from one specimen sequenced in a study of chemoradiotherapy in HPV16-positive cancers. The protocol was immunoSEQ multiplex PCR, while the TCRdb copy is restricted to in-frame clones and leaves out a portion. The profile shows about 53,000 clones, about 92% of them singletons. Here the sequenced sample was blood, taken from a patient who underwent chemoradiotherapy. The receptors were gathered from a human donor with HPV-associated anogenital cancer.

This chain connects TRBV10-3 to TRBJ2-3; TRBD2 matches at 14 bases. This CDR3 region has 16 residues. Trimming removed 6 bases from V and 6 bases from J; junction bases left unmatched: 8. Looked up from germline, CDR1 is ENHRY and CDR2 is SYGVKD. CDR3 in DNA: TGTGCCATCAGCCCGACTAGCGGGAGGGCTGTGGATACGCAGTATTTT. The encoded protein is CAISPTSGRAVDTQYF.

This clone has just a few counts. This CDR3 is CASSKDRFNEQYF. The CDR3 DNA follows: TGTGCCAGTAGTAAGGACAGGTTCAACGAGCAGTACTTC. This rearrangement joins TRBV19 to TRBJ2-7; TRBD1 matches at 7 bases. Germline CDR1 LNHDA, CDR2 SQIVND (reference sequence). The CDR3 spans 13 residues. The V gene end was trimmed by 4 bases and the J gene end by 5 bases; junction bases not matched to a gene: 5.

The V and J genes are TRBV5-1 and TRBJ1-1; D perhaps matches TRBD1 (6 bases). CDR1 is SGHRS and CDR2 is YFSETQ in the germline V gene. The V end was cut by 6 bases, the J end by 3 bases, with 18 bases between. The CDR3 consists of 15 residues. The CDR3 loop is CASTFGAGADTEAFF. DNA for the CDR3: TGCGCCAGCACCTTTGGGGCAGGGGCGGACACTGAAGCTTTCTTT.

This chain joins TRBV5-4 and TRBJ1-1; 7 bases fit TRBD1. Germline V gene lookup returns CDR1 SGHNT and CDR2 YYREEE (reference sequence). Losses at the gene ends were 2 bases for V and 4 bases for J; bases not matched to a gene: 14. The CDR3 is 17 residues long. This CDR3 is CASSLGRGGAGGTEAFF. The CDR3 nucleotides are TGTGCCAGCAGCTTAGGTCGAGGGGGCGCTGGGGGCACTGAAGCTTTCTTT.

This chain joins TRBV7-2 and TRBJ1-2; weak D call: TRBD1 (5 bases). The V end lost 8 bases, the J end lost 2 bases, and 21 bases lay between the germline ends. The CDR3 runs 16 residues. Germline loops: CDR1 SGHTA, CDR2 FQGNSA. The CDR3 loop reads CASDTPLTALNYGYTF. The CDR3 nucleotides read TGTGCCAGCGATACCCCCCTGACAGCATTAAACTATGGCTACACCTTC.

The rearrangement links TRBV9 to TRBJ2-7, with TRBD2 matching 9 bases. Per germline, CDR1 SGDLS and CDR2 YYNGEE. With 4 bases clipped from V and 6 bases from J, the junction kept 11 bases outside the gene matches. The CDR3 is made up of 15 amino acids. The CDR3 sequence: CASSPEAGGPFEQYF. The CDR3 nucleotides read TGTGCCAGCAGCCCAGAGGCGGGGGGGCCTTTCGAGCAGTACTTC.

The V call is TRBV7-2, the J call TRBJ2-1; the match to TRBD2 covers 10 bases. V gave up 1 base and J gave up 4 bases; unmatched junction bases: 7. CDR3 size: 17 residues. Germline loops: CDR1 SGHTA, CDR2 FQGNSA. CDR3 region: CASSLVGSGRIYNEQFF. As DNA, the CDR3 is TGTGCCAGCAGCTTAGTGGGTAGCGGGAGGATTTACAATGAGCAGTTCTTC.

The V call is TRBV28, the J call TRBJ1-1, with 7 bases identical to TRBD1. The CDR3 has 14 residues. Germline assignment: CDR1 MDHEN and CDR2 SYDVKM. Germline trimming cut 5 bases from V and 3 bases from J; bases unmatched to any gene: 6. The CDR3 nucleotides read TGTGCCAGCAGTACAGGGGATGGGGACACTGAAGCTTTCTTT. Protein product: CASSTGDGDTEAFF.

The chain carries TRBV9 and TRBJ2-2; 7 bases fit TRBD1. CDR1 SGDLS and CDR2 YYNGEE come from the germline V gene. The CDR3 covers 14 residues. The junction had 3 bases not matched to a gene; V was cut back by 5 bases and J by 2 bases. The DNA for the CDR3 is TGTGCCAGCAGGGACAGGACTAACACCGGGGAGCTGTTTTTT. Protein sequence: CASRDRTNTGELFF. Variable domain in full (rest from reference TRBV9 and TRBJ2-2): DSGVTQTPKHLITATGQRVTLRCSPRSGDLSVYWYQQSLDQGLQFLIQYYNGEERAKGNILERFSAQQFPDLHSELNLSSLELGDSALYFCASRDRTNTGELFFGEGSRLTVL.

The CDR3 loop reads CASSQILAAMDTQYF. As DNA, the CDR3 is TGTGCCAGCTCTCAAATCCTAGCGGCCATGGATACGCAGTATTTT. The V gene is TRBV7-9, the J gene TRBJ2-3; TRBD2 aligns across 7 bases. This CDR3 is 15 amino acids long. J was trimmed by 6 bases and V by 8 bases; bases with no gene match: 14. Germline V gives CDR1 SEHNR, CDR2 FQNEAQ (reference sequence).

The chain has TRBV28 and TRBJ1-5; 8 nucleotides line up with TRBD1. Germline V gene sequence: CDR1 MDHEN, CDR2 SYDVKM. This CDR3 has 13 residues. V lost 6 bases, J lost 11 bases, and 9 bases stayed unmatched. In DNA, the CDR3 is TGTGCCAGCAGGGGGACAGGCTATCTGGCCCAGCATTTT. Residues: CASRGTGYLAQHF.

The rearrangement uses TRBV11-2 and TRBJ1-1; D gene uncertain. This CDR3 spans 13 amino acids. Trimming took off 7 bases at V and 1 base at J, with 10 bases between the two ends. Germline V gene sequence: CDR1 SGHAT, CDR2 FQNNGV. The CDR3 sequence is CASTPRPNTEAFF. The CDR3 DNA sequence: TGTGCCAGCACCCCGCGGCCGAACACTGAAGCTTTCTTT.

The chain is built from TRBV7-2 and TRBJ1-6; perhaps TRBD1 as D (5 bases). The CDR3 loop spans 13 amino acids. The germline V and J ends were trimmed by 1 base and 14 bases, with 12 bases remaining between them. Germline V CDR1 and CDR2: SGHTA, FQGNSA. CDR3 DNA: TGTGCCAGCAGCTTAGATCAGGGTAGCTCCCTCCACTTT. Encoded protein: CASSLDQGSSLHF.

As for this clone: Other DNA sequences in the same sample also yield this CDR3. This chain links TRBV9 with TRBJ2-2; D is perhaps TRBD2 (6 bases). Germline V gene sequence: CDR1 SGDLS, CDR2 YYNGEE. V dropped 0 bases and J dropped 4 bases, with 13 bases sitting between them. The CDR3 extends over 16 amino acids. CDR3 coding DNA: TGTGCCAGCAGCGTAGCGGTGGGGAGGAGCACCGGGGAGCTGTTTTTT. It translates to CASSVAVGRSTGELFF. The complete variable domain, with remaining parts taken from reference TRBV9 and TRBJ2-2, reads DSGVTQTPKHLITATGQRVTLRCSPRSGDLSVYWYQQSLDQGLQFLIQYYNGEERAKGNILERFSAQQFPDLHSELNLSSLELGDSALYFCASSVAVGRSTGELFFGEGSRLTVL.

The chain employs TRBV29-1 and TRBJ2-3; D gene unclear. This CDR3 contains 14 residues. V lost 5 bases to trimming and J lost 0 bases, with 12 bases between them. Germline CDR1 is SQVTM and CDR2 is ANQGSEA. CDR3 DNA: TGCAGCGTTAGAAATAGGTCTAGCACAGATACGCAGTATTTT. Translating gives CSVRNRSSTDTQYF.